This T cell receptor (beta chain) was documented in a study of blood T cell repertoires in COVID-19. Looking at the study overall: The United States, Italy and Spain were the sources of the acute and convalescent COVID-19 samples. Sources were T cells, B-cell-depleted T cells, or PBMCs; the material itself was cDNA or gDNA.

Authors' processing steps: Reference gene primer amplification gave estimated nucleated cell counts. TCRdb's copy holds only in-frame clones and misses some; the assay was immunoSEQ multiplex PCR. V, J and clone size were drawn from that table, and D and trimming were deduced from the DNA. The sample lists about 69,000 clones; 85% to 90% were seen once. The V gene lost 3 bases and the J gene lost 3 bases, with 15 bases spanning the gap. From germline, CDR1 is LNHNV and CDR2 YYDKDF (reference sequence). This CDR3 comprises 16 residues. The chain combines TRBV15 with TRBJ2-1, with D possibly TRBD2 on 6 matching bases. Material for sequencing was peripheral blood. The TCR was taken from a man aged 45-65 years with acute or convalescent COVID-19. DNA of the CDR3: TGTGCCACCAGCAGTGGGCCGGGAGCGCGCTACAATGAGCAGTTCTTC. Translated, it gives CATSSGPGARYNEQFF.